A selection of T cell receptor beta chains follows, all from one sample in a study of cytomegalovirus exposure and HLA in healthy donors. Here immunoSEQ multiplex PCR was the method, and the copy in TCRdb shows in-frame clones only, minus some. The repertoire has about 160,000 clones, approximately 78% of them found once; the top ten carry more than 0.75%. The sequencing sample was made of PBMCs. These receptors originate from a girl aged 2-10 years in good health and CMV-seropositive. CDR3s include the opening cysteine and the closing phenylalanine or tryptophan. A D gene is named only where the DNA matches it firmly. The size field is filled for only some rows; it gives once, few, many or a size class.

clone_size j_call v_call d_call cdr3_aa cdr3_nt
NA TRBJ2-1 TRBV11-3 NA CASSSFREQFF TGTGCCAGCAGCTCCTTCCGGGAGCAGTTCTTC
NA TRBJ2-2 TRBV6-5 NA CASRPGTVNTGELFF TGTGCCAGCAGGCCAGGGACTGTGAACACCGGGGAGCTGTTTTTT
NA TRBJ2-2 TRBV28 TRBD2 CASSNERENTGELFF TGTGCCAGCAGTAACGAGCGGGAGAACACCGGGGAGCTGTTTTTT
NA TRBJ1-2 TRBV30 TRBD1 CAWSGTGDGYGYTF TGTGCCTGGAGCGGGACAGGGGATGGCTATGGCTACACCTTC
NA TRBJ2-1 TRBV28 NA CASTLEDIGDNEQFF TGTGCCAGCACCCTAGAGGACATCGGAGATAATGAGCAGTTCTTC
NA TRBJ2-7 TRBV2 TRBD2 CASSPLAGLYEQYF TGTGCCAGCAGTCCCCTAGCGGGCTTATACGAGCAGTACTTC
NA TRBJ1-5 TRBV7-9 NA CASSSSRTGSNQPQHF TGTGCCAGCAGCTCCTCACGGACTGGTAGCAATCAGCCCCAGCATTTT
NA TRBJ2-1 TRBV5-1 TRBD1 CASSSGTVSYNEQFF TGCGCCAGCAGCTCCGGGACAGTCTCCTACAATGAGCAGTTCTTC
NA TRBJ2-7 TRBV2 NA CASSEARRVPYEQYF TGTGCCAGCAGTGAAGCGCGTCGGGTGCCCTACGAGCAGTACTTC
once TRBJ2-1 TRBV29-1 NA CSVVADSYNEQFF TGCAGCGTTGTGGCGGACTCCTACAATGAGCAGTTCTTC
NA TRBJ2-5 TRBV9 NA CASSVGGMRETQYF TGTGCCAGCAGCGTAGGAGGGATGCGAGAGACCCAGTACTTC
NA TRBJ2-7 TRBV5-1 TRBD1 CASTLGIGWGQGVLEGSYEQYF TGCGCCAGCACCCTGGGGATAGGATGGGGACAGGGTGTCCTCGAGGGGTCCTACGAGCAGTACTTC
NA TRBJ1-2 TRBV5-6 NA CASSTPRTSYGYTF TGTGCCAGCAGCACCCCTCGGACAAGCTATGGCTACACCTTC
NA TRBJ2-1 TRBV7-2 TRBD2 CASSPGGLARYNEQFF TGTGCCAGCAGCCCAGGCGGACTAGCGCGTTACAATGAGCAGTTCTTC
once TRBJ2-3 TRBV7-3 TRBD2 CASSSRTSGKRDTQYF TGTGCCAGCAGCAGCCGGACTAGCGGGAAACGAGATACGCAGTATTTT
once TRBJ2-5 TRBV28 TRBD1 CASSGSSPGQRETQYF TGTGCCAGCAGTGGTTCAAGCCCGGGACAGAGGGAGACCCAGTACTTC
NA TRBJ2-3 TRBV5-1 TRBD1 CASSLDRGTDTQYF TGCGCCAGCAGCTTGGACAGGGGAACAGATACGCAGTATTTT
NA TRBJ1-2 TRBV27 NA CARQAMNGYTF TGTGCCAGACAGGCTATGAATGGCTACACCTTC
NA TRBJ1-2 TRBV11-2 NA CASRDERQGYNYGYTF TGTGCCAGCCGAGATGAACGTCAGGGGTATAACTATGGCTACACCTTC
NA TRBJ2-2 TRBV25-1 TRBD2 CASSERTSGSTGELFF TGTGCCAGCAGTGAACGGACTAGCGGGAGCACCGGGGAGCTGTTTTTT
NA TRBJ1-2 TRBV30 NA CAWATNYGYTF TGTGCCTGGGCTACTAACTATGGCTACACCTTC
NA TRBJ2-4 TRBV19 TRBD2 CASSLGTSGRGLGSIQYF TGTGCCAGTAGCCTCGGGACTAGCGGGAGGGGTCTGGGGAGCATTCAGTACTTC
NA TRBJ2-3 TRBV7-2 NA CASSLGTSTDTQYF TGTGCCAGCAGCTTAGGTACTAGCACAGATACGCAGTATTTT
NA TRBJ2-5 TRBV28 TRBD2 CASSVPLTSGREETQYF TGTGCCAGCAGTGTCCCTTTGACTAGCGGGAGGGAAGAGACCCAGTACTTC
NA TRBJ2-5 TRBV29-1 TRBD1 CSVGTGEETQYF TGCAGCGTTGGGACAGGGGAAGAGACCCAGTACTTC
NA TRBJ1-1 TRBV7-9 NA CASSTARQMNTEAFF TGTGCCAGCAGCACCGCGAGGCAGATGAACACTGAAGCTTTCTTT
NA TRBJ1-1 TRBV25-1 TRBD1 CASRGTGRNTEAFF TGTGCCAGCAGGGGGACAGGGAGGAACACTGAAGCTTTCTTT
NA TRBJ2-5 TRBV7-2 TRBD2 CASSRAGYTQETQYF TGTGCCAGCAGCCGAGCGGGGTACACCCAAGAGACCCAGTACTTC
once TRBJ2-6 TRBV30 TRBD2 CAYRGPLAGGGSGANVLTF TGTGCCTATAGGGGACCACTAGCGGGAGGAGGCTCTGGGGCCAACGTCCTGACTTTC
few TRBJ2-7 TRBV29-1 NA CSVEGPGTFSYEQYF TGCAGCGTTGAAGGCCCTGGGACATTTTCCTACGAGCAGTACTTC
NA TRBJ2-7 TRBV6-1 TRBD2 CASSEPPLAGQVDEQYF TGTGCCAGCAGTGAACCCCCACTAGCGGGACAAGTGGACGAGCAGTACTTC
NA TRBJ2-1 TRBV29-1 NA CSVEPTFLNEQFF TGCAGCGTTGAGCCGACATTTCTGAATGAGCAGTTCTTC
NA TRBJ2-3 TRBV9 TRBD2 CASSATSATTDTQYF TGTGCCAGCAGCGCCACTAGCGCGACCACAGATACGCAGTATTTT
NA TRBJ2-1 TRBV7-3 TRBD2 CASSSSGGLYNEQFF TGTGCCAGCAGTTCGAGCGGGGGTCTTTACAATGAGCAGTTCTTC
NA TRBJ2-3 TRBV19 TRBD2 CASSSGTSWTDTQYF TGTGCCAGTAGTTCCGGGACTAGCTGGACAGATACGCAGTATTTT
NA TRBJ1-2 TRBV4-1 NA CASSQARKGGNYGYTF TGCGCCAGCAGCCAAGCGCGTAAGGGCGGGAACTATGGCTACACCTTC
NA TRBJ1-2 TRBV30 NA CAWSVGPSGDGYPF TGTGCCTGGAGTGTCGGGCCTTCCGGGGATGGCTACCCCTTC
few TRBJ2-1 TRBV6-4 NA CASSERAEGWDEQFF TGTGCCAGCAGTGAAAGGGCGGAGGGGTGGGATGAGCAGTTCTTC
NA TRBJ1-2 TRBV19 NA CASSPGRGSNYGYTF TGTGCCAGTAGCCCAGGGAGGGGGAGTAACTATGGCTACACCTTC
NA TRBJ1-2 TRBV9 TRBD1 CASSVSIGRGRPGVYGYTF TGTGCCAGCAGCGTATCAATTGGCAGGGGGCGCCCCGGGGTCTATGGCTACACCTTC
NA TRBJ2-3 TRBV2 NA CASGGGPGESDTQYF TGTGCCAGCGGGGGCGGCCCAGGCGAGTCAGATACGCAGTATTTT
NA TRBJ1-5 TRBV28 NA CAGGEPQHF TGTGCCGGAGGCGAGCCCCAGCATTTT
few TRBJ2-7 TRBV10-3 NA CAISESISPAEARYEQYF TGTGCCATCAGTGAGTCGATAAGCCCGGCGGAGGCCCGCTACGAGCAGTACTTC
NA TRBJ1-3 TRBV7-9 NA CASSLIAIYF TGTGCCAGCAGCTTAATCGCCATATATTTT
NA TRBJ2-5 TRBV6-1 NA CASSEARQGTQYF TGTGCCAGCAGTGAAGCGCGCCAGGGGACCCAGTACTTC
NA TRBJ2-3 TRBV5-4 TRBD2 CASSLSGLAGGPGTDTQYF TGTGCCAGCAGCTTGTCAGGACTAGCGGGAGGGCCGGGCACAGATACGCAGTATTTT